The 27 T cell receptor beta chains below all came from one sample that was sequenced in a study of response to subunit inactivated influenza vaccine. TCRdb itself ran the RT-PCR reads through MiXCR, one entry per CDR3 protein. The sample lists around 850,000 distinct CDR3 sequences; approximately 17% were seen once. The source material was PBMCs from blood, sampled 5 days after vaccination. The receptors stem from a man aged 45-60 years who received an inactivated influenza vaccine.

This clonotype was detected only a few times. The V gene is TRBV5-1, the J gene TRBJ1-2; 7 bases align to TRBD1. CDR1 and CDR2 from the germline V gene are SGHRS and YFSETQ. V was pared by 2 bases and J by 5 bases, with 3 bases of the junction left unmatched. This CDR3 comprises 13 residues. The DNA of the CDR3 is TGCGCCAGCAGCTTTGGGACAGTTTATGGCTACACCTTC. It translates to CASSFGTVYGYTF.

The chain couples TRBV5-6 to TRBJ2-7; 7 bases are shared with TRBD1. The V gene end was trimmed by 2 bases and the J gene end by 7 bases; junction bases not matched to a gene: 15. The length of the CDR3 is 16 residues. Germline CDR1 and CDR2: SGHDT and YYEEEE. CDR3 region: CASSFLPGQITEEQYF. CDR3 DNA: TGTGCCAGCAGCTTCCTACCGGGACAGATTACGGAGGAGCAGTACTTC.

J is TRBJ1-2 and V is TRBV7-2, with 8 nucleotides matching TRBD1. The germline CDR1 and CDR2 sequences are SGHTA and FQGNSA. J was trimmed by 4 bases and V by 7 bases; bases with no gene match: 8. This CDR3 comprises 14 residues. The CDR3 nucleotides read TGTGCCAGCATCCCACCGACAGGGGTCTATGGCTACACCTTC. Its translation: CASIPPTGVYGYTF.

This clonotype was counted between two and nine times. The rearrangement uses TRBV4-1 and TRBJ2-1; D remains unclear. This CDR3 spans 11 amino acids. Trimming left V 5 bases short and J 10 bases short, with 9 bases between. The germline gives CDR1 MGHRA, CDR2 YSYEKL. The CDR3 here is CASSSYWEQFF. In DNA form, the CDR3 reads TGCGCCAGCAGCTCTTATTGGGAGCAGTTCTTC.

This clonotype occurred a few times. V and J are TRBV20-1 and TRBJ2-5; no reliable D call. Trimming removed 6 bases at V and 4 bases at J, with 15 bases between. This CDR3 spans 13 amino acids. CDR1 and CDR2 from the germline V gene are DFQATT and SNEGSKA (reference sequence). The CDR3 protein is CSAKIRRTETQYF. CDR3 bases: TGCAGTGCAAAGATACGGCGAACAGAGACCCAGTACTTC.

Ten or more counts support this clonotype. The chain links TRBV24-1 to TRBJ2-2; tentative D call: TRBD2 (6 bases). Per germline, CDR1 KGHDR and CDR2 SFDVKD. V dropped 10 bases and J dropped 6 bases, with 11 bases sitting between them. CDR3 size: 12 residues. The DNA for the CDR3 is TGTGCCACAGAGACTAGGGCCGGGGAGCTGTTTTTT. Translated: CATETRAGELFF.

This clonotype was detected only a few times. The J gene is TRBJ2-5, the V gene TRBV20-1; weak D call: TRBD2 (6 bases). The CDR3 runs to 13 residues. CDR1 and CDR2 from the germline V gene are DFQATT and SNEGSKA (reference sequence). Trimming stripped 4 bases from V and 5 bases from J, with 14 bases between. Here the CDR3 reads CSANSEGRETQYF. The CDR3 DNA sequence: TGCAGTGCTAATTCGGAGGGCCGGGAGACCCAGTACTTC.

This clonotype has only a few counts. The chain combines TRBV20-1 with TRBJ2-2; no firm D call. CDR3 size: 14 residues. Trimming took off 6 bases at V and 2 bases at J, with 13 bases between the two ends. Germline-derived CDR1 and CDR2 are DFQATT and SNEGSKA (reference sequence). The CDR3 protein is CSATGPRNTGELFF. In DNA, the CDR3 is TGCAGTGCCACCGGACCCCGAAACACCGGGGAGCTGTTTTTT.

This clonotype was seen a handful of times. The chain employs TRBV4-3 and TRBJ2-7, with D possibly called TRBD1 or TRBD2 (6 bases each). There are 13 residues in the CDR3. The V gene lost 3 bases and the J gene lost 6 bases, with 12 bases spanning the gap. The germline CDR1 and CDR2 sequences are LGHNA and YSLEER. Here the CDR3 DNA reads TGCGCCAGCAGCCATTCACGGGGGCGCGAGCAGTACTTC. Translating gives CASSHSRGREQYF.

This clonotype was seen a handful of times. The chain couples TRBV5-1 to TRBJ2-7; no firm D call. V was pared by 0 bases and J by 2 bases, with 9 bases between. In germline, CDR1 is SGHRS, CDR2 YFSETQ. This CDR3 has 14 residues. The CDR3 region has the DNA TGCGCCAGCAGCTTGGACAATGTGCCCTACGAGCAGTACTTC. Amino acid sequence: CASSLDNVPYEQYF.

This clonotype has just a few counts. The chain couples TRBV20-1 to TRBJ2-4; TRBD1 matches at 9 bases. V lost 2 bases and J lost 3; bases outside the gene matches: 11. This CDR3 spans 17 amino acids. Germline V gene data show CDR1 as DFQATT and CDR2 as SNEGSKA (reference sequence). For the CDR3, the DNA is TGCAGTGCTAGACCAGGGACAGGGCGGATAGGCAAAAACATTCAGTACTTC. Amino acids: CSARPGTGRIGKNIQYF.

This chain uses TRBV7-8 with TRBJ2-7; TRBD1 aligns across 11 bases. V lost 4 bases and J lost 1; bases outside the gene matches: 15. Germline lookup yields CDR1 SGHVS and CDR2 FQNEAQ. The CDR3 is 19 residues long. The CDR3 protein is CASSWGYRRTGGDSYEQYF. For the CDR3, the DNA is TGTGCCAGCAGCTGGGGATATAGGAGGACAGGGGGCGATTCCTACGAGCAGTACTTC.

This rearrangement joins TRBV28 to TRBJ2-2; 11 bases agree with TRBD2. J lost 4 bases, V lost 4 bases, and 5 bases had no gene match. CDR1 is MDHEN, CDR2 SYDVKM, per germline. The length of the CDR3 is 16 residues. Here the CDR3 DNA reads TGTGCCAGCAGTTCCACCGGGACTAGCGGCACCGGGGAGCTGTTTTTT. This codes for CASSSTGTSGTGELFF.

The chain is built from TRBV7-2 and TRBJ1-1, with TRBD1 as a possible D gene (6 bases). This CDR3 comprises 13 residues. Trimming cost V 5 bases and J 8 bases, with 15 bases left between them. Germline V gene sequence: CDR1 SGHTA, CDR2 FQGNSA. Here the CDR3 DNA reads TGTGCCAGCAGCCGGGCACGGACAGCAGAAGCTTTCTTT. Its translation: CASSRARTAEAFF. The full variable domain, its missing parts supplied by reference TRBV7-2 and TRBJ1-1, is GAGVSQSPSNKVTEKGKDVELRCDPISGHTALYWYRQSLGQGLEFLIYFQGNSAPDKSGLPSDRFSAERTGGSVSTLTIQRTQQEDSAVYLCASSRARTAEAFFGQGTRLTVV.

The CDR3 DNA is TGTGCCAGTAGTAGGTGGTCCGGGGAGCTGTTTTTT. Translating gives CASSRWSGELFF. The genes are TRBV19 and TRBJ2-2; no reliable D call. V was clipped by 4 bases and J by 6 bases, with 6 bases between them. This CDR3 has 12 residues. Germline CDR1 reads LNHDA; CDR2 reads SQIVND (reference sequence).

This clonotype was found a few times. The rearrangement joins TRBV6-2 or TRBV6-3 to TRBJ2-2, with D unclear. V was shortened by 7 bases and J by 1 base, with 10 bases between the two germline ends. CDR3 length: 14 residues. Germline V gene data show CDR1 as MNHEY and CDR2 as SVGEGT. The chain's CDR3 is CASNSGMNTGELFF. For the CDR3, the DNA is TGTGCCAGCAATTCGGGCATGAACACCGGGGAGCTGTTTTTT.

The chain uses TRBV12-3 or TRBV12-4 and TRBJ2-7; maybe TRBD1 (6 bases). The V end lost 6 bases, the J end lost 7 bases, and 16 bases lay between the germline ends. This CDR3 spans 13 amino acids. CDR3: CASRPRQVLEQYF. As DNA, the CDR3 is TGTGCCAGCAGGCCTAGACAGGTCTTGGAGCAGTACTTC.

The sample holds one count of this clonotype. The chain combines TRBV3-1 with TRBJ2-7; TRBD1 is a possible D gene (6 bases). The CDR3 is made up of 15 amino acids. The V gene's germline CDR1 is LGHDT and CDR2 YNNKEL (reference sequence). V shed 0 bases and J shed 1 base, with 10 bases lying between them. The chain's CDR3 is CASSQDGGRSYEQYF. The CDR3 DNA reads TGTGCCAGCAGCCAAGATGGGGGCCGTTCCTACGAGCAGTACTTC.

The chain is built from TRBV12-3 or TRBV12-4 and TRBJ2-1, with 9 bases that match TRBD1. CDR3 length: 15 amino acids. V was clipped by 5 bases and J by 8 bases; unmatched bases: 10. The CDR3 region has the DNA TGTGCCAGCAGTCCCCCCGGGACAGGGATGGATGAGCAGTTCTTC. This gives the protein CASSPPGTGMDEQFF.

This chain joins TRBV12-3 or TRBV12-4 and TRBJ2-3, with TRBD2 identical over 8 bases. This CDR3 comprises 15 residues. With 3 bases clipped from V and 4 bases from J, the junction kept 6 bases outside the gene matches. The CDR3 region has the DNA TGTGCCAGCAGTTTCTGGCGGGGGGTGTCAGATACGCAGTATTTT. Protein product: CASSFWRGVSDTQYF.

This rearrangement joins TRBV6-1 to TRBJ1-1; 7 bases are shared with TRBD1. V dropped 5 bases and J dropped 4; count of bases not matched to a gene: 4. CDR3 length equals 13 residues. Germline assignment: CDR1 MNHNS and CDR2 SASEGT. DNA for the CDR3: TGTGCCAGCAGTAGGGGGCGCATCACTGAAGCTTTCTTT. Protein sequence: CASSRGRITEAFF.

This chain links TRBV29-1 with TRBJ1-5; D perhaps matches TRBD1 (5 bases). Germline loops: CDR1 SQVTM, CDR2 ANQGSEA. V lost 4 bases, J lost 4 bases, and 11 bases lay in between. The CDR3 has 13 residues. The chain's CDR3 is CSVVAGGNQPQHF. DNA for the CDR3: TGCAGCGTTGTGGCCGGGGGAAATCAGCCCCAGCATTTT.

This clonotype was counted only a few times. CDR3 residues: CASSPVWGSSYNEQFF. In nucleotides, the CDR3 is TGTGCCAGCAGCCCGGTGTGGGGGAGCTCCTACAATGAGCAGTTCTTC. This chain links TRBV7-9 with TRBJ2-1, with D tentatively TRBD1 or TRBD2 (5 bases each). The CDR3 length is 16 residues. CDR1 is SEHNR, CDR2 FQNEAQ, per germline (reference sequence). V was trimmed by 5 bases and J by 0 bases, leaving 14 bases between them.

As DNA, the CDR3 is TGTGCCAGCAAACAGGGGGTCTCAAGTGTGAACACTGAAGCTTTCTTT. It encodes CASKQGVSSVNTEAFF. The chain links TRBV12-3 or TRBV12-4 to TRBJ1-1, with 8 positions matching TRBD1. V shed 7 bases, J shed 0 bases, and the junction held 10 bases outside the gene matches. The CDR3 sequence is 16 residues long.

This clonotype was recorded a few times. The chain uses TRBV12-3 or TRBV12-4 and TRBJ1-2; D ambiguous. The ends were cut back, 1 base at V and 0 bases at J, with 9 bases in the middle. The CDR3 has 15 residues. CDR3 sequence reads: CASSLVRSANYGYTF. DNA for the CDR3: TGTGCCAGCAGTTTAGTTCGGTCCGCTAACTATGGCTACACCTTC.

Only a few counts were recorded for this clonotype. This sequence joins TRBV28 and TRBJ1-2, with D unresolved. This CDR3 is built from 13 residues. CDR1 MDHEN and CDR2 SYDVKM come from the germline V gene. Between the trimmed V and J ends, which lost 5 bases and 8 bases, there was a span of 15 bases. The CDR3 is CASSTTRVGGYTF. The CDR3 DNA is TGTGCCAGCAGTACGACACGGGTGGGCGGCTACACCTTC.

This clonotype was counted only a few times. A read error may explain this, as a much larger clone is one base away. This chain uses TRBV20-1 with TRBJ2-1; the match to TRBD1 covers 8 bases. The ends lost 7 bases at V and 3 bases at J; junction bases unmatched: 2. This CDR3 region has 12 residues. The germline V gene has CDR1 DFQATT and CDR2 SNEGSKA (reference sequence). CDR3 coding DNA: TGCAGTGTCGACAGGGGCTACAATGAGCAGTTCTTC. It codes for CSVDRGYNEQFF.